This T cell receptor beta chain was identified during a study of vaccination and CD4 T cells after COVID-19. By sample fraction, this clonotype is medium-sized. Its antigen is as yet unknown. The treatment denotes: approximately nine-day PBMC culture with coronavirus spike peptide pools or control peptides (ViraFEST assay). This CDR3 comprises 13 residues. Researchers used the Oncomine TCR Beta short-read assay to sequence DNA from cultured CD4+ T cells. The genomic DNA was obtained from cultured CD4+ T cells by extraction with the QIAamp micro DNA kit. From the PCR reads, TCRdb called clonotypes with MiXCR, one entry per CDR3 protein. This table has fewer than 12,000 distinct CDR3 sequences, around 21% appearing once.

The sample here was CD4+ T cells from blood, cultured in vitro, taken after SARS-CoV-2 vaccination. This clonotype was obtained from a human donor who had recovered from COVID-19. The chain joins TRBV21-1 to TRBJ2-5. TRBV21-1 is listed as a pseudogene. CDR3 DNA: TGTGCCAGCAGTTTGTGGGGTAAGGAGACCCAGTACTTC. It codes for CASSLWGKETQYF.